Described below is a single TCR beta chain sequence and its context. The data stem from a study of blood T cell repertoires in COVID-19. Study as a whole: The United States, Italy and Spain provided the acute and convalescent COVID-19 samples. Sources were T cells, B-cell-depleted T cells, or PBMCs; the material itself was cDNA or gDNA.

Original handling: It was from reference gene primer amplification that nucleated cell counts were estimated. Clones were read by immunoSEQ multiplex PCR, and TCRdb kept only the in-frame ones, dropping some. The V and J calls and clone size come from that table; D and trimming were worked out from the DNA. Found here are under 300,000 clones, 80% to 85% of them singletons; the top ten hold around 12%. Sequencing was done on a sample of peripheral blood. This TCR was sampled from a woman aged 55 to 70 with active or convalescent COVID-19.

Here the CDR3 reads CASSEVGDSYTF. CDR3 DNA: TGTGCCAGCAGTGAAGTTGGGGACAGCTACACCTTC. The V and J genes are TRBV6-1 and TRBJ1-2; TRBD1 might be the D (6 bases). V dropped 1 base and J dropped 9 bases, with 9 bases sitting between them. The CDR3 consists of 12 residues. Germline loops: CDR1 MNHNS, CDR2 SASEGT.